This T cell receptor beta chain was sequenced in a study of B cell selection in AIRE deficiency. The study's findings and limits: Shorter CDR3s marked shared Treg sequences, biased toward few non-templated insertions. With only TCRbeta sequenced, around a third of shared healthy Treg sequences overlapped Tconv.

This table comes from immunoSEQ multiplex PCR, and its TCRdb copy is limited to in-frame clones, with some not included. The sample holds under 30,000 clones, approximately 96% seen once. Sorting defined conventional CD4 T cells as CD4+CD127+. Remarks on this clone: The antigen is undetermined.

V shed 8 bases and J shed 5 bases, with 15 bases lying between them. The CDR3 sequence is 13 residues long. CDR1 MNHEY and CDR2 SVGAGI come from the germline V gene. Sequencing was performed on conventional CD4+ T cells sorted from PBMCs. The chain joins TRBV6-5 to TRBJ1-1; D ambiguous. This TCR was sampled from a human donor with AIRE deficiency. The CDR3 loop reads CASGTFPGTEAFF. CDR3 nucleotide sequence: TGTGCCAGCGGAACTTTTCCGGGGACTGAAGCTTTCTTT.